Following are 10 T cell receptor beta chains from one sample sequenced in a study of beta chain features in type 1 diabetes. Sequencing targeted expressed TCRB transcripts, as all isolated RNA had been reverse transcribed. Method: immunoSEQ multiplex PCR; TCRdb's copy keeps in-frame clones and lacks some. The sample lists about 200,000 clones; under 13% were seen once. Specimen: central memory CD4+ T cells from blood. The source is a man aged 18 to 30 in good health.

The V call is TRBV18, the J call TRBJ1-1; D is possibly TRBD1 (5 bases). The V and J ends lost 5 bases and 1 base respectively, with 11 bases between them. The CDR3 loop spans 14 amino acids. Germline loops: CDR1 KGHSH, CDR2 LQKENI. The CDR3 nucleotides read TGTGCCAGCTCAGCGACAGCTTCGAACACTGAAGCTTTCTTT. It translates to CASSATASNTEAFF.

This clone turned up a few times. V gene TRBV14 combines with J gene TRBJ2-7, with 11 bases identical to TRBD2. The germline V gene encodes CDR1 SGHDN and CDR2 FVKESK. This CDR3 spans 15 amino acids. With V trimmed by 1 base and J by 6 bases, 5 bases remained unmatched. The chain's CDR3 is CASSQAGSGRAEQYF. CDR3 nucleotide sequence: TGTGCCAGCAGCCAAGCAGGTAGCGGGAGGGCCGAGCAGTACTTC.

V gene TRBV9 combines with J gene TRBJ1-1; D not certain. Trimming removed 0 bases from V and 1 base from J, with 4 bases in between. Looked up from germline, CDR1 is SGDLS and CDR2 is YYNGEE. CDR3 length: 13 amino acids. The CDR3 nucleotides are TGTGCCAGCAGCGTAGCCCAGAACACTGAAGCTTTCTTT. Protein sequence: CASSVAQNTEAFF.

This sequence joins TRBV29-1 and TRBJ2-1; the D is unclear. The germline V gene encodes CDR1 SQVTM and CDR2 ANQGSEA. The CDR3 covers 13 residues. V lost 8 bases and J lost 5, with 16 bases in between. CDR3 amino acids: CSTILGSNNEQFF. CDR3 DNA: TGCAGCACCATCTTGGGGTCTAACAATGAGCAGTTCTTC.

This clone was counted between two and nine times. The chain recombines TRBV29-1 with TRBJ1-2, with no clear D. V dropped 5 bases and J dropped 1 base, with 11 bases sitting between them. Germline V gene lookup returns CDR1 SQVTM and CDR2 ANQGSEA. The CDR3 is made up of 13 amino acids. CDR3 amino acids: CSVRNSVNYGYTF. DNA of the CDR3: TGCAGCGTTCGAAACTCAGTTAACTATGGCTACACCTTC.

This clone was picked up a small number of times. Mismatch with germline at one junction end may stem from a read error. This sequence joins TRBV18 and TRBJ2-7; 11 bases agree with TRBD2. The CDR3 length is 18 residues. Germline loops: CDR1 KGHSH, CDR2 LQKENI. CDR3 residues: CSSSTPPGTSGASHRQYF. The DNA for the CDR3 is TGTTCCAGCTCAACACCTCCTGGGACTAGCGGAGCATCTCACAGGCAGTACTTC.

The rearrangement links TRBV5-1 to TRBJ2-1; 9 bases are shared with TRBD2. CDR1 is SGHRS and CDR2 is YFSETQ in the germline V gene. The CDR3 has 17 residues. V gave up 4 bases and J gave up 9 bases; unmatched junction bases: 17. Written as DNA, the CDR3 is TGCGCCAGCAGCCCCGGTTTAGCGGGAGCCCCAGGGGGTGAGCAGTTCTTC. Residues: CASSPGLAGAPGGEQFF.

Only a few counts were recorded for this clone. V and J are TRBV28 and TRBJ2-1; D perhaps matches TRBD2 (5 bases). This CDR3 region has 13 residues. Germline V gene data show CDR1 as MDHEN and CDR2 as SYDVKM. V lost 4 bases, J lost 13 bases, and 17 bases lay in between. CDR3: CASSSPRASFQFF. As DNA, the CDR3 is TGTGCCAGCAGTTCCCCGAGGGCCTCCTTCCAGTTCTTC.

The chain has TRBV19 and TRBJ2-1, with 16 nucleotides matching TRBD2. Germline V gene sequence: CDR1 LNHDA, CDR2 SQIVND (reference sequence). CDR3 size: 17 residues. V trimming: 7 bases; J trimming: 7 bases; junction bases outside the gene matches: 10. CDR3 residues: CASTPGTSGRARNEQFF. CDR3 bases: TGTGCCAGTACCCCCGGGACTAGCGGGAGGGCCCGGAATGAGCAGTTCTTC.

This clone was seen many times. The chain links TRBV30 to TRBJ2-3; D gene ambiguous. Trimming removed 0 bases at V and 4 bases at J, with 8 bases between. This CDR3 contains 13 residues. Germline CDR1 is GTSNPN and CDR2 is SVGIG (reference sequence). CDR3 loop: CAWSVRNADTQYF. In DNA, the CDR3 is TGTGCCTGGAGTGTACGAAACGCAGATACGCAGTATTTT.